The text below deals with one TCR beta chain. Its specificity is not known. This record belongs to a study of T cell responses to AZD1222 COVID-19 vaccine. Profiling relied on immunoSEQ multiplex PCR, and the TCRdb table lists in-frame clones only, not all of them. The sample records approximately 99,000 clones, over 85% being singletons. Study-level findings and limits: Baseline seropositivity occurred in only a handful of AZD1222 recipients. Most donors were white British, females outnumbered males, and clonal diversity was possibly underestimated. Repertoires were sampled only after the peak T cell response. Elevations in Spike-specific TCR breadth and depth followed administration of two AZD1222 doses.

V gave up 0 bases and J gave up 8 bases, with 10 bases separating them. In germline, CDR1 is LGHDT, CDR2 YNNKEL (reference sequence). The CDR3 totals 13 residues. The source is an adult in good health. The sequenced sample was peripheral blood, obtained on day 0 of MenACWY control vaccination. V and J are TRBV3-1 (or the pseudogene TRBV3-2) and TRBJ1-2; maybe TRBD1 (5 bases). CDR3 amino acids: CASSQEGVNGYTF. CDR3 DNA: TGTGCCAGCAGCCAAGAAGGGGTAAACGGCTACACCTTC.